The 19 T cell receptor beta chains below were found in one sample sequenced in a study of cytomegalovirus exposure and HLA in healthy donors. Repertoires were generated with immunoSEQ multiplex PCR, while TCRdb's copy carries only in-frame clones and drops some. The table has 90,000 to 110,000 clones, 86% seen once. Material for sequencing was PBMCs. These receptors originate from a woman younger than 30 in good health and CMV-seropositive.

The chain uses TRBV29-1 and TRBJ2-1; 16 positions agree with TRBD2. V gave up 4 bases and J gave up 2 bases; unmatched junction bases: 11. CDR3 size: 19 residues. The germline CDR1 and CDR2 sequences are SQVTM and ANQGSEA. The CDR3 sequence: CSVVGTSGRARITYNEQFF. The CDR3 DNA reads as TGCAGCGTTGTAGGGACTAGCGGGAGGGCAAGAATAACCTACAATGAGCAGTTCTTC.

This chain uses TRBV7-7 with TRBJ2-1, with D possibly TRBD1 on 6 matching bases. Between the trimmed V and J ends, which lost 5 bases and 4 bases, there was a span of 12 bases. Germline V gene data show CDR1 as SSHAT and CDR2 as FNYEAQ (reference sequence). CDR3 length: 14 amino acids. This CDR3 reads CASSPGVAYNEQFF. CDR3 coding DNA: TGTGCCAGCAGCCCAGGGGTCGCTTACAATGAGCAGTTCTTC.

This chain links TRBV30 with TRBJ1-2, with D uncertain. In germline, CDR1 is GTSNPN, CDR2 SVGIG (reference sequence). The CDR3 loop spans 15 amino acids. V lost 3 bases to trimming and J lost 0 bases, with 14 bases between them. CDR3 coding DNA: TGTGCCTGGAGGGGAGGGTCGGTAGCTAACTATGGCTACACCTTC. Amino acids: CAWRGGSVANYGYTF.

CDR3 sequence reads: CASSFTGRNYEQYF. The CDR3 bases are TGTGCCAGCAGTTTTACCGGGAGGAACTACGAGCAGTACTTC. V is TRBV6-5 and J is TRBJ2-7; 7 bases map to TRBD2. V shed 4 bases and J 3 bases; nucleotides not matched to a gene: 6. Germline CDR1 and CDR2: MNHEY and SVGAGI. This CDR3 has 14 residues.

This clone was detected only once. The gene calls are TRBV28 and TRBJ2-7; a weak D match, TRBD2 (6 bases). V was trimmed by 11 bases and J by 3 bases, leaving 17 bases between them. The germline V gene has CDR1 MDHEN and CDR2 SYDVKM. This CDR3 comprises 13 residues. This CDR3 is CASREKAYYEQYF. The CDR3 nucleotides read TGTGCCTCCCGGGAGAAAGCCTACTACGAGCAGTACTTC. Full variable domain (rest looked up from reference TRBV28 and TRBJ2-7): DVKVTQSSRYLVKRTGEKVFLECVQDMDHENMFWYRQDPGLGLRLIYFSYDVKMKEKGDIPEGYSVSREKKERFSLILESASTNQTSMYLCASREKAYYEQYFGPGTRLTVT.

The rearrangement links TRBV11-3 to TRBJ1-2, with 9 bases aligning to TRBD1. The germline V gene has CDR1 SGHNT and CDR2 YENEEA. Unmatched junction bases numbered 12, after V lost 5 bases and J lost 5 bases. This CDR3 is built from 16 residues. CDR3 sequence (DNA): TGTGCCAGCAGCCCTGGGACAGGGAGGCGGGAATATGGCTACACCTTC. The encoded protein is CASSPGTGRREYGYTF.

The V and J genes are TRBV6-1 and TRBJ2-3, with no clear D. Germline V gene lookup returns CDR1 MNHNS and CDR2 SASEGT. Trimming stripped 4 bases from V and 6 bases from J, with 11 bases between. This CDR3 spans 13 amino acids. CDR3 residues: CASSVNHWDTQYF. CDR3 in DNA: TGTGCCAGCAGTGTAAACCACTGGGATACGCAGTATTTT.

The V gene is TRBV5-1, the J gene TRBJ2-1, with a tentative D call TRBD1 (6 bases). V lost 4 bases and J 2 bases, leaving 10 bases between the germline ends. Per the germline V gene, CDR1 is SGHRS and CDR2 is YFSETQ. This CDR3 is 14 amino acids long. The CDR3 nucleotides read TGCGCCAGCAGCCCCGCAGGGGCCTACAATGAGCAGTTCTTC. Residues: CASSPAGAYNEQFF.

The chain employs TRBV2 and TRBJ1-1; D is ambiguous. The CDR3 totals 13 residues. The germline V gene encodes CDR1 SNHLY and CDR2 FYNNEI. Trimming shortened V by 3 bases and J by 1 base, and 6 bases separated the two germline ends. DNA of the CDR3: TGTGCCAGCAGTGAGTGGGCGAACACTGAAGCTTTCTTT. Protein: CASSEWANTEAFF.

This clone was counted between two and nine times. The chain couples TRBV9 to TRBJ1-2; TRBD1 matches 7 bases. Germline V gene data show CDR1 as SGDLS and CDR2 as YYNGEE. This CDR3 is built from 15 residues. Germline trimming cut 0 bases from V and 5 bases from J; bases unmatched to any gene: 7. The CDR3 sequence: CASSVAKGRGYGYTF. CDR3 DNA: TGTGCCAGCAGCGTAGCTAAAGGCAGGGGGTATGGCTACACCTTC.

The chain links TRBV4-1 to TRBJ1-5; 7 nucleotides align to TRBD1. V was pared by 3 bases and J by 7 bases, with 6 bases of the junction left unmatched. This CDR3 region has 14 residues. Germline lookup yields CDR1 MGHRA and CDR2 YSYEKL. CDR3 sequence: CASSQLTGWQPQHF. The CDR3, as DNA: TGCGCCAGCAGCCAGCTGACAGGGTGGCAGCCCCAGCATTTT.

The V call is TRBV5-6, the J call TRBJ2-7; 7 bases line up with TRBD2. The CDR3 is 15 amino acids. Looked up from germline, CDR1 is SGHDT and CDR2 is YYEEEE. V lost 0 bases to trimming and J lost 4 bases; unmatched junction nucleotides: 7. DNA of the CDR3: TGTGCCAGCAGCTTGGCGGTAGCGGGTCTTTACGAGCAGTACTTC. Its protein product is CASSLAVAGLYEQYF.

This chain links TRBV4-1 with TRBJ1-2, with 7 bases matching TRBD1. The CDR3 runs 14 residues. J lost 10 bases, V lost 1 base, and 9 bases had no gene match. Germline assignment: CDR1 MGHRA and CDR2 YSYEKL. DNA for the CDR3: TGCGCCAGCAGCCAAGTAAGGGACAGTACGGTCTACACCTTC. It translates to CASSQVRDSTVYTF.

A single count supports this clone. The chain uses TRBV2 and TRBJ1-1; possibly TRBD1 for D (6 bases). Trimming left V 2 bases short and J 8 bases short, with 15 bases between. CDR1 and CDR2 from the germline V gene are SNHLY and FYNNEI. This CDR3 has 14 amino acids. The CDR3 spells CASSERRTQGEAFF. In DNA, the CDR3 is TGTGCCAGCAGTGAAAGAAGAACCCAGGGGGAAGCTTTCTTT.

The chain is built from TRBV10-2 and TRBJ1-4; D not resolved. The length of the CDR3 is 16 residues. V lost 0 bases and J lost 3, with 11 bases in between. Germline V CDR1 and CDR2: WSHSY, SAAADI. This CDR3 is CASSESAMAANEKLFF. The CDR3 DNA follows: TGCGCCAGCAGTGAGTCAGCAATGGCGGCTAATGAAAAACTGTTTTTT.

The genes are TRBV7-9 and TRBJ2-1; D is possibly TRBD1 (6 bases). Trimming shortened V by 5 bases and J by 6 bases, and 23 bases separated the two germline ends. The CDR3 consists of 17 residues. The V gene's germline CDR1 is SEHNR and CDR2 FQNEAQ (reference sequence). CDR3 nucleotides: TGTGCCAGCAGCAGCCCACGGGCAGGGGCTAGCATCAATGAGCAGTTCTTC. It encodes CASSSPRAGASINEQFF.

V usage is TRBV18 and J usage is TRBJ1-2; 9 bases are shared with TRBD1. V gave up 3 bases and J gave up 2 bases; unmatched junction bases: 7. The CDR3 totals 16 residues. Germline assignment: CDR1 KGHSH and CDR2 LQKENI. CDR3 nucleotide sequence: TGTGCCAGCTCACCTCCTTCGACAGGGGGGAACTATGGCTACACCTTC. Amino acids: CASSPPSTGGNYGYTF.

The chain uses TRBV29-1 and TRBJ2-3; 8 nucleotides align to TRBD2. The germline V gene has CDR1 SQVTM and CDR2 ANQGSEA. The CDR3 sequence is 11 residues long. V was clipped by 3 bases and J by 11 bases; unmatched bases: 4. The CDR3 nucleotides read TGCAGCGTTGAGTGGCTAGCGGGGCAGTATTTT. Translating gives CSVEWLAGQYF.

The rearrangement joins TRBV5-4 to TRBJ1-4; a weak D match, TRBD1 (5 bases). Germline CDR1 reads SGHNT; CDR2 reads YYREEE (reference sequence). Trimming shortened V by 4 bases and J by 7 bases, and 17 bases separated the two germline ends. This CDR3 is 15 amino acids long. The CDR3 protein is CASSDAGGTGEKLFF. CDR3 DNA: TGTGCCAGCAGCGATGCGGGGGGAACGGGTGAAAAACTGTTTTTT.